The 14 T cell receptor beta chains listed next were all sequenced from one sample in a study of graft-versus-host responses after intestinal transplantation. Clones were sequenced by immunoSEQ multiplex PCR, and TCRdb holds only the in-frame ones, with some missing. The sample includes 100,000 to 110,000 clones, roughly 87% of them seen just once. The antigens these receptors bind are not known. The sequenced sample was unstimulated CD4+ T cells sorted from spleen or lymph node cells, obtained before transplant. Every receptor here comes from a human donor who was the organ donor for an intestinal transplant.

V usage is TRBV9 and J usage is TRBJ2-5; D possibly matches TRBD1 or TRBD2 (5 bases each). The CDR3 is 14 amino acids. Germline V lookup: CDR1 SGDLS, CDR2 YYNGEE. V shed 2 bases and J shed 4 bases, with 12 bases lying between them. The CDR3 DNA reads as TGTGCCAGCAGCGTGGGGGTTTCCTCAGAGACCCAGTACTTC. Its protein is CASSVGVSSETQYF.

This rearrangement joins TRBV10-3 to TRBJ2-7, with D possibly TRBD1 on 6 matching bases. The germline gives CDR1 ENHRY, CDR2 SYGVKD. The V end lost 7 bases, the J end lost 1 base, and 14 bases lay between the germline ends. This CDR3 is 14 amino acids long. CDR3 coding DNA: TGTGCCATCATGCAGGGGCAGTTTTCCTACGAGCAGTACTTC. It encodes CAIMQGQFSYEQYF.

This sequence joins TRBV5-4 and TRBJ1-2; D is unclear. The V gene's germline CDR1 is SGHNT and CDR2 YYREEE (reference sequence). V was shortened by 4 bases and J by 7 bases, with 17 bases between the two germline ends. The CDR3 loop spans 14 amino acids. The CDR3 loop reads CASSNGPEWSGYTF. The CDR3 nucleotides read TGTGCCAGCAGCAACGGACCAGAATGGAGTGGCTACACCTTC. Using reference TRBV5-4 and TRBJ1-2 for the parts outside the CDR3, the full variable domain is ETGVTQSPTHLIKTRGQQVTLRCSSQSGHNTVSWYQQALGQGPQFIFQYYREEENGRGNFPPRFSGLQFPNYSSELNVNALELDDSALYLCASSNGPEWSGYTFGSGTRLTVV.

V and J are TRBV28 and TRBJ1-2; perhaps TRBD1 as D (5 bases). The CDR3 covers 15 residues. Germline CDR1 MDHEN, CDR2 SYDVKM. The V end lost 5 bases, the J end lost 8 bases, and 21 bases lay between the germline ends. CDR3 DNA sequence: TGTGCCAGCAGTCCCTCCGGGGGACGGAGTTGGGGCTACACCTTC. Protein: CASSPSGGRSWGYTF.

The gene calls are TRBV28 and TRBJ2-2, with D possibly being TRBD2 (9 bases). The CDR3 is 20 residues long. Germline V gives CDR1 MDHEN, CDR2 SYDVKM. Trimming removed 4 bases from V and 3 bases from J, with 27 bases in between. The CDR3 bases are TGTGCCAGCAGTTATCCCGGGACAGGCTCCTTAGCGGGGGACACCGGGGAGCTGTTTTTT. Protein sequence: CASSYPGTGSLAGDTGELFF.

A few counts support this clone. The V gene is TRBV9, the J gene TRBJ1-3; D unclear. CDR3 length equals 15 residues. Trimming cost V 0 bases and J 1 base, with 8 bases left between them. Germline CDR1 SGDLS, CDR2 YYNGEE. The CDR3 DNA reads as TGTGCCAGCAGCGTAGCTTGGGGTTCTGGAAACACCATATATTTT. Its translation is CASSVAWGSGNTIYF. Supplemented by reference TRBV9 and TRBJ1-3, the full variable domain reads DSGVTQTPKHLITATGQRVTLRCSPRSGDLSVYWYQQSLDQGLQFLIQYYNGEERAKGNILERFSAQQFPDLHSELNLSSLELGDSALYFCASSVAWGSGNTIYFGEGSWLTVV.

This chain uses TRBV19 with TRBJ1-5; TRBD1 is a possible D gene (6 bases). The CDR3 totals 14 residues. Trimming took off 7 bases at V and 4 bases at J, with 14 bases between the two ends. The V gene's germline CDR1 is LNHDA and CDR2 SQIVND (reference sequence). This CDR3 is CASTNRDINQPQHF. DNA for the CDR3: TGTGCCAGTACCAATCGGGACATAAATCAGCCCCAGCATTTT.

The rearrangement joins TRBV6-6 to TRBJ2-2; D ambiguous. V gave up 2 bases and J gave up 11 bases, with 18 bases separating them. The germline V gene has CDR1 MNHNY and CDR2 SVGAGI (reference sequence). The CDR3 contains 15 residues. The CDR3 nucleotides read TGTGCCAGCAGTTACATACCGAGTCCGCGAGGAGAGCTGTTTTTT. Its translation: CASSYIPSPRGELFF.

V gene TRBV6-5 combines with J gene TRBJ2-7; weak D call: TRBD2 (5 bases). From germline, CDR1 is MNHEY and CDR2 SVGAGI. The CDR3 has 14 residues. Trimming removed 5 bases at V and 0 bases at J, with 11 bases between. The CDR3 loop is CASSEGTSSYEQYF. The DNA for the CDR3 is TGTGCCAGCAGTGAGGGCACAAGCTCCTACGAGCAGTACTTC.

The V call is TRBV18, the J call TRBJ1-4; D gene ambiguous. The V gene's germline CDR1 is KGHSH and CDR2 LQKENI. With 4 bases removed from V and 9 bases from J, the gap between germline ends came to 9 bases. This CDR3 spans 12 amino acids. This CDR3 reads CASSQDGQKLFF. CDR3 in DNA: TGTGCCAGCTCACAAGACGGCCAAAAACTGTTTTTT.

J is TRBJ1-5 and V is TRBV7-9, with unresolved D. The V end was cut by 4 bases, the J end by 2 bases, with 12 bases between. This CDR3 is built from 15 residues. Germline lookup yields CDR1 SEHNR and CDR2 FQNEAQ (reference sequence). CDR3 nucleotides: TGTGCCAGCAGCTCCCTCGGGATCGGCAATCAGCCCCAGCATTTT. Residues: CASSSLGIGNQPQHF.

This clone was detected once. This chain joins TRBV18 and TRBJ2-5, with D perhaps matching TRBD2 (5 bases). Trimming shortened V by 6 bases and J by 5 bases, and 13 bases separated the two germline ends. This CDR3 contains 13 residues. The germline gives CDR1 KGHSH, CDR2 LQKENI. The CDR3: CASSPGWWETQYF. For the CDR3, the DNA is TGTGCCAGCTCCCCGGGATGGTGGGAGACCCAGTACTTC.

This clone was counted a few times. V usage is TRBV19 and J usage is TRBJ1-1; 8 bases line up with TRBD1. CDR3 size: 16 residues. J lost 0 bases, V lost 2 bases, and 5 bases had no gene match. Germline CDR1 LNHDA, CDR2 SQIVND (reference sequence). The CDR3 DNA reads as TGTGCCAGTAGTATACAGGGGGCAATGTTGAACACTGAAGCTTTCTTT. Amino acid sequence: CASSIQGAMLNTEAFF.

The CDR3 spells CASSAGGGTDTQYF. In DNA form, the CDR3 reads TGTGCCAGCAGCGCAGGGGGAGGGACAGATACGCAGTATTTT. J is TRBJ2-3 and V is TRBV11-3; D assignment may be TRBD1 or TRBD2 (7 bases each). The CDR3 has 14 amino acids. With 5 bases removed from V and 3 bases from J, the gap between germline ends came to 12 bases. Germline V gene lookup returns CDR1 SGHNT and CDR2 YENEEA.